A single sample is the source of the 20 T cell receptor beta chains below, sequenced in a study of T-cell reconstitution after alpha-beta-depleted transplantation in children. This sample's TCRbeta library carried unique molecular identifier barcodes. A single record per CDR3 protein comes from TCRdb applying MiXCR to the PCR reads. The sample yields 350,000 to 500,000 distinct CDR3 sequences, roughly 44% seen once. The starting material was PBMCs, obtained before TCRalphabeta/CD19-depleted stem cell transplant. The receptors were gathered from a girl aged 2-10 years with aplastic anemia, due to receive a stem cell transplant.

The gene calls are TRBV5-8 and TRBJ2-7, with TRBD2 matching over 8 bases. Trimming took 1 base from V and 3 from J; bases not matched to a gene: 6. Germline-derived CDR1 and CDR2 are SGHTS and YDEGEE. The CDR3 has 15 amino acids. The CDR3: CASSLSGGRHYEQYF. CDR3 nucleotide sequence: TGTGCCAGCAGCTTGAGCGGCGGGAGGCACTACGAGCAGTACTTC.

This clonotype came up a few times. This sequence joins TRBV12-3 or TRBV12-4 and TRBJ1-3, with D tentatively TRBD1 (6 bases). Trimming shortened V by 7 bases and J by 8 bases, and 24 bases separated the two germline ends. The CDR3 sequence is 16 residues long. The CDR3 loop is CASTLGGGVPGDTIYF. The CDR3 nucleotides read TGTGCCAGCACCTTGGGGGGCGGCGTTCCGGGGGACACCATATATTTT.

The sample holds a few counts of this clonotype. This chain joins TRBV5-1 and TRBJ2-7, with 14 positions matching TRBD2. V lost 4 bases, J lost 4 bases, and 13 bases stayed unmatched. Germline V gives CDR1 SGHRS, CDR2 YFSETQ. This CDR3 contains 18 residues. The DNA for the CDR3 is TGCGCCAGCAGCCTTGTGGGACTAGCGGGAGAGGTGCCTTACGAGCAGTACTTC. Residues: CASSLVGLAGEVPYEQYF.

This chain uses TRBV7-2 with TRBJ2-3, with D unresolved. Germline CDR1 SGHTA, CDR2 FQGNSA. With 2 bases removed from V and 2 bases from J, the gap between germline ends came to 8 bases. The CDR3 covers 14 residues. The CDR3 is CASSLWVVTDTQYF. The CDR3 region has the DNA TGTGCCAGCAGCTTATGGGTAGTCACAGATACGCAGTATTTT. The whole variable domain, remainder taken from reference TRBV7-2 and TRBJ2-3, is GAGVSQSPSNKVTEKGKDVELRCDPISGHTALYWYRQSLGQGLEFLIYFQGNSAPDKSGLPSDRFSAERTGGSVSTLTIQRTQQEDSAVYLCASSLWVVTDTQYFGPGTRLTVL.

This clonotype has just a few counts. V and J are TRBV6-1 and TRBJ1-5; TRBD1 matches 7 bases. Per germline, CDR1 MNHNS and CDR2 SASEGT. This CDR3 has 16 amino acids. V shed 6 bases and J 6 bases; nucleotides not matched to a gene: 14. The CDR3 here is CASRSTWDSSTQPQHF. As DNA, the CDR3 is TGTGCCAGCAGGTCAACCTGGGACAGTAGTACTCAGCCCCAGCATTTT.

At least ten counts were recorded for this clonotype. The chain carries TRBV7-9 and TRBJ2-7; 7 bases align to TRBD1. V trimming: 3 bases; J trimming: 6 bases; junction bases outside the gene matches: 11. Per germline, CDR1 SEHNR and CDR2 FQNEAQ (reference sequence). This CDR3 has 15 residues. In DNA, the CDR3 is TGTGCCAGCAGCTTTTCAGAACAGGGGAACGGCGAGCAGTACTTC. Translated: CASSFSEQGNGEQYF. Looking up the rest from reference TRBV7-9 and TRBJ2-7 gives the full variable domain: DTGVSQNPRHKITKRGQNVTFRCDPISEHNRLYWYRQTLGQGPEFLTYFQNEAQLEKSRLLSDRFSAERPKGSFSTLEIQRTEQGDSAMYLCASSFSEQGNGEQYFGPGTRLTVT.

The chain joins TRBV28 to TRBJ2-3, with 7 nucleotides matching TRBD1. Trimming took 4 bases from V and 7 from J; bases not matched to a gene: 8. The CDR3 runs to 14 residues. In germline, CDR1 is MDHEN, CDR2 SYDVKM. CDR3 residues: CASSYRGNPYTQYF. The CDR3 nucleotides are TGTGCCAGCAGTTACAGGGGTAACCCCTATACGCAGTATTTT. Combining the CDR3 with reference TRBV28 and TRBJ2-3 gives the whole variable domain DVKVTQSSRYLVKRTGEKVFLECVQDMDHENMFWYRQDPGLGLRLIYFSYDVKMKEKGDIPEGYSVSREKKERFSLILESASTNQTSMYLCASSYRGNPYTQYFGPGTRLTVL.

This chain uses TRBV20-1 with TRBJ2-1; 8 nucleotides align to TRBD2. The germline V gene encodes CDR1 DFQATT and CDR2 SNEGSKA (reference sequence). This CDR3 spans 14 amino acids. V was pared by 3 bases and J by 3 bases, with 4 bases of the junction left unmatched. CDR3 in amino acids: CSASGRAHYNEQFF. The CDR3 nucleotides are TGCAGTGCTAGCGGGAGGGCCCACTACAATGAGCAGTTCTTC.

The rearrangement uses TRBV10-3 and TRBJ2-7; 14 bases map to TRBD2. J lost 9 bases, V lost 10 bases, and 11 bases had no gene match. The CDR3 runs 14 residues. Germline CDR1 is ENHRY and CDR2 is SYGVKD. The CDR3 here is CATRLAGGPVRQYF. The CDR3 coding sequence is TGTGCCACCCGACTAGCGGGAGGGCCTGTACGGCAGTACTTC.

This clonotype was seen at least ten times. An end of the junction differs from the germline gene, which may be a read error. This sequence joins TRBV18 and TRBJ1-6; D remains ambiguous. Germline CDR1 KGHSH, CDR2 LQKENI. The CDR3 consists of 16 residues. The chain's CDR3 is CSSSPDPGRLNSPLHF. Written as DNA, the CDR3 is TGTTCCAGCTCACCCGACCCCGGGCGGCTCAATTCACCCCTCCACTTT. Drawing the rest from reference TRBV18 and TRBJ1-6, the complete variable domain is NAGVMQNPRHLVRRRGQEARLRCSPMKGHSHVYWYRQLPEEGLKFMVYLQKENIIDESGMPKERFSAEFPKEGPSILRIQQVVRGDSAAYFCSSSPDPGRLNSPLHFGNGTRLTVT.

The V and J genes are TRBV7-2 and TRBJ1-2; D is undetermined. Trimming pared 5 bases from V and 1 base from J, leaving 11 bases between. Germline CDR1 is SGHTA and CDR2 is FQGNSA. CDR3 length equals 14 residues. This CDR3 is CASSPEFDNYGYTF. In DNA form, the CDR3 reads TGTGCCAGCAGCCCCGAGTTCGATAACTATGGCTACACCTTC.

This clonotype was seen a few times. The V gene is TRBV6-5, the J gene TRBJ2-7; tentatively, D is TRBD2 (6 bases). CDR1 MNHEY and CDR2 SVGAGI come from the germline V gene. Trimming left V 0 bases short and J 4 bases short, with 25 bases between. This CDR3 is built from 19 residues. The CDR3 is CASSYSGGPFRPGTYEQYF. Here the CDR3 DNA reads TGTGCCAGCAGTTACTCGGGGGGACCGTTCCGCCCGGGTACGTACGAGCAGTACTTC.

V usage is TRBV7-2 and J usage is TRBJ1-1, with D hard to call. The CDR3 has 15 amino acids. The germline CDR1 and CDR2 sequences are SGHTA and FQGNSA. Trimming removed 1 base from V and 0 bases from J, with 9 bases in between. The CDR3 protein is CASSLGSQLNTEAFF. The CDR3 region has the DNA TGTGCCAGCAGCTTAGGTTCGCAACTGAACACTGAAGCTTTCTTT.

This clonotype was seen once. The chain links TRBV7-9 to TRBJ2-4; the D gene is possibly TRBD2 (5 bases). Germline CDR1 is SEHNR and CDR2 is FQNEAQ (reference sequence). This CDR3 spans 15 amino acids. The V end lost 2 bases, the J end lost 1 base, and 9 bases lay between the germline ends. The DNA for the CDR3 is TGTGCCAGCAGCTTACGGGGAGAGGCCAAAAACATTCAGTACTTC. Protein: CASSLRGEAKNIQYF.

The J gene is TRBJ2-7, the V gene TRBV28, with D perhaps TRBD1 or TRBD2 (5 bases each). Germline CDR1 MDHEN, CDR2 SYDVKM. The CDR3 loop spans 13 amino acids. In nucleotides, the CDR3 is TGTGCAGTGAGGGGCTTAAGCTCCTACGAGCAGTACTTC. Translation gives CAVRGLSSYEQYF. The variable domain in full, with the rest retrieved from reference TRBV28 and TRBJ2-7, is DVKVTQSSRYLVKRTGEKVFLECVQDMDHENMFWYRQDPGLGLRLIYFSYDVKMKEKGDIPEGYSVSREKKERFSLILESASTNQTSMYLCAVRGLSSYEQYFGPGTRLTVT.

The sample holds a few counts of this clonotype. The chain joins TRBV6-2 or TRBV6-3 to TRBJ2-2; D call uncertain. Germline CDR1 and CDR2: MNHEY and SVGEGT. The CDR3 loop spans 15 amino acids. Trimming took 3 bases from V and 0 from J, leaving 8 bases between them. The DNA of the CDR3 is TGTGCCAGCAGTTATCGTCCAGCGAACACCGGGGAGCTGTTTTTT. Translating it yields CASSYRPANTGELFF.

In this sample, this clonotype turned up many times. The chain uses TRBV12-3 or TRBV12-4 and TRBJ1-4, with D tentatively TRBD1 (6 bases). CDR3 length: 17 amino acids. V dropped 3 bases and J dropped 4 bases, with 18 bases sitting between them. CDR3 region: CASSFKYGGGINEKLFF. CDR3 coding DNA: TGTGCCAGCAGTTTCAAGTATGGCGGGGGCATTAATGAAAAACTGTTTTTT.

The V gene is TRBV20-1, the J gene TRBJ2-1, with 7 nucleotides matching TRBD2. Germline trimming cut 4 bases from V and 3 bases from J; bases unmatched to any gene: 12. This CDR3 spans 16 amino acids. Germline loops: CDR1 DFQATT, CDR2 SNEGSKA (reference sequence). The CDR3 DNA follows: TGCAGTGCTAAAGTGGGGGGGAGGGCCCTCTACAATGAGCAGTTCTTC. Amino acid sequence: CSAKVGGRALYNEQFF.

The gene calls are TRBV29-1 and TRBJ2-7, with 11 bases identical to TRBD2. From germline, CDR1 is SQVTM and CDR2 ANQGSEA. The CDR3 contains 15 residues. Trimming removed 4 bases from V and 2 bases from J; junction bases left unmatched: 7. The CDR3 reads CSVAHGSGGAYEQYF. DNA for the CDR3: TGCAGCGTTGCCCACGGTAGCGGGGGGGCCTACGAGCAGTACTTC.

About this clonotype: A clone one base away is much larger, so this may be a read error. The V call is TRBV29-1, the J call TRBJ2-5; 10 bases fit TRBD2. The CDR3 runs to 13 residues. The V gene's germline CDR1 is SQVTM and CDR2 ANQGSEA. Losses at the gene ends were 8 bases for V and 5 bases for J; bases not matched to a gene: 8. The CDR3 loop reads CSLAAGGRETQYF. CDR3 DNA: TGCAGCCTTGCAGCGGGAGGGCGGGAGACCCAGTACTTC.